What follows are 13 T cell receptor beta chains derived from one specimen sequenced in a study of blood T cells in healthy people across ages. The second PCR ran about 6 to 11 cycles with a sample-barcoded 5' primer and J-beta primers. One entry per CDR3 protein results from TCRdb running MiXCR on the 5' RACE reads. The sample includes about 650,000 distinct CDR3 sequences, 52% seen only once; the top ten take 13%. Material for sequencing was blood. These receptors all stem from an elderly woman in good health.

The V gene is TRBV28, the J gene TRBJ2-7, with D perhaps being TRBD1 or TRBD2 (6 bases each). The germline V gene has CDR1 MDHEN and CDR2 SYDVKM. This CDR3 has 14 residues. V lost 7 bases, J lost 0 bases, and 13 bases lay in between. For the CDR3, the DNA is TGTGCCAGCACCCGGGGGCTCCTCTCCTACGAGCAGTACTTC. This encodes CASTRGLLSYEQYF.

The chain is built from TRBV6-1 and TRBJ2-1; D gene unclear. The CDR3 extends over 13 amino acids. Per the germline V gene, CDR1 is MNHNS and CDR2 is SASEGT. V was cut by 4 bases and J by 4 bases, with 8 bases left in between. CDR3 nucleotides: TGTGCCAGCAGTGGGAATGGATACAATGAGCAGTTCTTC. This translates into CASSGNGYNEQFF.

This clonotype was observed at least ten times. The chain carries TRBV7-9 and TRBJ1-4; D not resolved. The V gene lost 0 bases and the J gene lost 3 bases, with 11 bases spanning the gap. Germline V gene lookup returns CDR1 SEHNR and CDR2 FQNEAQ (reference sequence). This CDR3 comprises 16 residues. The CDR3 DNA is TGTGCCAGCAGCTTAGCCAACTTAGCTCCTAATGAAAAACTGTTTTTT. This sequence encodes CASSLANLAPNEKLFF. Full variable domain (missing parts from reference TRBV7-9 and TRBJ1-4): DTGVSQNPRHKITKRGQNVTFRCDPISEHNRLYWYRQTLGQGPEFLTYFQNEAQLEKSRLLSDRFSAERPKGSFSTLEIQRTEQGDSAMYLCASSLANLAPNEKLFFGSGTQLSVL.

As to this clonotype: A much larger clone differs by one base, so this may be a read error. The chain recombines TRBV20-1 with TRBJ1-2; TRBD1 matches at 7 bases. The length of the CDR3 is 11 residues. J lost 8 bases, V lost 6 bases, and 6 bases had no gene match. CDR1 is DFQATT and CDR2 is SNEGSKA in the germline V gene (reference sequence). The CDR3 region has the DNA TGCAGTGCCGGGTGGACAGGCGGCTACACCTTC. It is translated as CSAGWTGGYTF.

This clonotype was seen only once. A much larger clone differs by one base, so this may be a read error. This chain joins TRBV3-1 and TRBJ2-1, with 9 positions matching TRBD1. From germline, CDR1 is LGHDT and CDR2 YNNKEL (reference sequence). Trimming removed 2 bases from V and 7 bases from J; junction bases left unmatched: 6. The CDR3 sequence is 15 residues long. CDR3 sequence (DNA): TGTGCCAGCAGCCAAATACAGGGGGCGCGAAATGAGCAGTTCTTC. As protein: CASSQIQGARNEQFF.

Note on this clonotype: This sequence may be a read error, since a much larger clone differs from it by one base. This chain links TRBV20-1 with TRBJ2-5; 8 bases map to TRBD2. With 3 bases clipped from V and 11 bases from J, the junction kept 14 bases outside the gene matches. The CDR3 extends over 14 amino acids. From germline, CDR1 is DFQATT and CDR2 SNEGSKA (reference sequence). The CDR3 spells CSASDAGGINEQYF. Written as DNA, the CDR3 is TGCAGTGCTAGTGACGCGGGGGGAATTAATGAGCAGTACTTC.

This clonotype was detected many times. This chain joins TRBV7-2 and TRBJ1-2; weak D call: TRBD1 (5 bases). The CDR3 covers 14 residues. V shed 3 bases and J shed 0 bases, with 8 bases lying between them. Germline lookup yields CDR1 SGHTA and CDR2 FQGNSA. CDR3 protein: CASSFRQTNYGYTF. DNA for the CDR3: TGTGCCAGCAGCTTCCGACAGACTAACTATGGCTACACCTTC.

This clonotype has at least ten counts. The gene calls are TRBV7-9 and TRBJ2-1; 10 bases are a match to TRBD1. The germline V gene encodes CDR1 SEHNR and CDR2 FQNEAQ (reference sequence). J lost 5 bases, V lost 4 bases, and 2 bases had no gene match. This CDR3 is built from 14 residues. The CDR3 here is CASSSGQGDNEQFF. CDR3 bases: TGTGCCAGCAGCTCAGGACAGGGGGACAATGAGCAGTTCTTC.

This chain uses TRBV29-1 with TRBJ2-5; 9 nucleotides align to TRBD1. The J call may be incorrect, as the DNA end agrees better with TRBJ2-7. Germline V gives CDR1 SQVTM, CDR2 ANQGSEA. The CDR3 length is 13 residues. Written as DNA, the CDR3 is TGCAGCGTAGTCGCGGGACAGGGACACGAGCAGTACTTC. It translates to CSVVAGQGHEQYF.

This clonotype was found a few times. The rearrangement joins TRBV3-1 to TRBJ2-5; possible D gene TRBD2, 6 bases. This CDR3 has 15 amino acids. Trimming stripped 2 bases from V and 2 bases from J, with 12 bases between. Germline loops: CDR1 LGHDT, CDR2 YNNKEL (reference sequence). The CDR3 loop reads CASSQHNGRQETQYF. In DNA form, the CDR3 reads TGTGCCAGCAGCCAACATAACGGGAGACAAGAGACCCAGTACTTC.

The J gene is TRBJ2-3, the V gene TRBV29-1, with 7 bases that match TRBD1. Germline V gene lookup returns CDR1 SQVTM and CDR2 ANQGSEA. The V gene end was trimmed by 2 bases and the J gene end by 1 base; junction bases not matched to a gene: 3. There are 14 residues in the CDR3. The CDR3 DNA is TGCAGCGTTGAACCCGGGACAGGCACAGATACGCAGTATTTT. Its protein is CSVEPGTGTDTQYF.

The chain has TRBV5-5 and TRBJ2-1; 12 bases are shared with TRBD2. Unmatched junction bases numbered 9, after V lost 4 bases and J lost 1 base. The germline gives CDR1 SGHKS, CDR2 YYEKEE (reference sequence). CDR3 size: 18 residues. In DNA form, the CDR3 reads TGTGCCAGCAGCACTCCGGGACTAGCGGGTCCTTCCTACAATGAGCAGTTCTTC. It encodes CASSTPGLAGPSYNEQFF.

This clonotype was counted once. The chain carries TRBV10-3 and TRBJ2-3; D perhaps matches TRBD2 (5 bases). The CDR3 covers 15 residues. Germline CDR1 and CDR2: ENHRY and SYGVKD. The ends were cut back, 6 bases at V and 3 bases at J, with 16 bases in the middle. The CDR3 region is CAISKTSGPTDTQYF. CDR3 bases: TGTGCCATCAGCAAGACGAGCGGACCTACAGATACGCAGTATTTT.